This TCR beta chain emerged from a study of CD8 T cells in Susac syndrome. Reverse transcription of roughly 0.45 to 1 ug RNA used random hexamers. One entry per CDR3 protein, called by TCRdb with MiXCR from the immunoSEQ multiplex PCR reads. The table shows about 300,000 distinct CDR3 sequences, with about nine tenths occurring only once. TEMRA cells were FACS-enriched, with CD8+ and CD4+ T cells isolated negatively. The CDR3 length is 17 residues. Germline CDR1 reads LGHNA; CDR2 reads YNFKEQ. A word on this clonotype: A junction boundary mismatches the germline segment, possibly from a read error.

This chain links TRBV4-2 with TRBJ2-3, with a weak D call TRBD1 (7 bases). Sequencing input: CD8+ T cells from PBMCs. The receptor comes from a human donor with multiple sclerosis. The CDR3 protein is CASSQDSGGPGTDTQYF. The CDR3, as DNA: TGCGCCAGCAGCCAAGACTCAGGGGGGCCTGGCACAGATACGCAGTATTTT.